The 26 T cell receptor beta chains given below trace back to one sample, sequenced in a study of Graves' ophthalmopathy and Graves' hyperthyroidism. RNA served as the template for amplifying TCR beta CDR3 regions. Amplification began with first-round RT-PCR using HTBI primers, then second-round multiplex PCR was performed. TCRdb processed the multiplex PCR reads anew with MiXCR; each CDR3 protein has one entry. The sample records 650,000 to 800,000 distinct CDR3 sequences, more than 40% being singletons. Sample: peripheral blood. The receptors stem from an adult man with Graves' ophthalmopathy.

In this sample, this clonotype turned up a few times. One end of the junction fails to match germline, which may point to a read error. The chain couples TRBV11-2 to TRBJ2-5; TRBD2 aligns across 15 bases. The CDR3 length is 17 residues. Germline CDR1 SGHAT, CDR2 FQNNGV. CDR3 loop: CASSSGLAGGPWETQCF. The CDR3, as DNA: TGTGCCAGCAGCTCCGGACTAGCGGGGGGGCCGTGGGAGACCCAGTGCTTC.

In regard to this clonotype: Relative to the germline gene, one junction end is altered; a read error may explain this. The V gene is TRBV7-2, the J gene TRBJ2-2; 8 nucleotides line up with TRBD2. Germline V gives CDR1 SGHTA, CDR2 FQGNSA. This CDR3 spans 16 amino acids. The CDR3 loop is CASSQRGGKNTGELFF. CDR3 sequence (DNA): TGCGCCAGCAGCCAACGCGGGGGGAAGAACACCGGGGAGCTGTTTTTT.

J is TRBJ2-7 and V is TRBV3-1; TRBD1 matches 9 bases. V dropped 6 bases and J dropped 5; count of bases not matched to a gene: 11. The CDR3 runs to 15 residues. The germline gives CDR1 LGHDT, CDR2 YNNKEL (reference sequence). CDR3 sequence reads: CASSLSGTGLNEQYF. As DNA, the CDR3 is TGTGCCAGCAGTTTATCCGGGACAGGGCTGAACGAGCAGTACTTC.

This chain uses TRBV10-2 with TRBJ2-7; D could derive from TRBD1 or TRBD2 (5 bases each). Trimming pared 2 bases from V and 6 bases from J, leaving 11 bases between. Germline CDR1 WSHSY, CDR2 SAAADI. This CDR3 is 13 amino acids long. The CDR3 coding sequence is TGCGCCAGCAGTGAGGGGGGACCTACCGAGCAGTACTTC. Its translation is CASSEGGPTEQYF.

As to this clonotype: This clone may be a read error of a much larger clone one base away. CDR3: CASSTGTGRGAFF. The CDR3 DNA is TGTGCCAGCAGTACCGGGACAGGGAGAGGAGCTTTCTTT. The genes are TRBV7-3 and TRBJ1-1; TRBD1 matches at 9 bases. Germline CDR1 is SGHTA and CDR2 is FQGTGA. The CDR3 runs 13 residues. Germline trimming cut 6 bases from V and 10 bases from J; bases unmatched to any gene: 9. The full variable domain, its missing parts supplied by reference TRBV7-3 and TRBJ1-1, is GAGVSQTPSNKVTEKGKYVELRCDPISGHTALYWYRQSLGQGPEFLIYFQGTGAADDSGLPNDRFFAVRPEGSVSTLKIQRTERGDSAVYLCASSTGTGRGAFFGQGTRLTVV.

The chain recombines TRBV4-2 with TRBJ1-1, with no clear D. The V and J ends lost 8 bases and 3 bases respectively, with 10 bases between them. The germline CDR1 and CDR2 sequences are LGHNA and YNFKEQ. There are 12 residues in the CDR3. Written as DNA, the CDR3 is TGTGCCAGCTCTCACACAGACACTGAAGCTTTCTTT. Translation: CASSHTDTEAFF.

The chain recombines TRBV25-1 with TRBJ2-7, with TRBD2 identical over 13 bases. Germline loops: CDR1 MGHDK, CDR2 SYGVNS. The CDR3 extends over 13 amino acids. The CDR3 protein is CASGLAGEREQYF. DNA for the CDR3: TGTGCTAGCGGACTAGCGGGAGAACGAGAGCAGTACTTC.

V is TRBV5-1 and J is TRBJ1-1; no definite D call. V was shortened by 5 bases and J by 1 base, with 15 bases between the two germline ends. The CDR3 is 15 amino acids. CDR1 and CDR2 from the germline V gene are SGHRS and YFSETQ. The chain's CDR3 is CASRGSGYRNTEAFF. The CDR3 DNA is TGCGCCAGCAGGGGTTCGGGGTATAGGAACACTGAAGCTTTCTTT.

This clonotype was observed once. The V call is TRBV19, the J call TRBJ1-5; D is uncertain. V was clipped by 6 bases and J by 7 bases, with 10 bases between them. The CDR3 covers 12 residues. Germline assignment: CDR1 LNHDA and CDR2 SQIVND (reference sequence). This chain's CDR3 is CASRAGWQPQHF. In DNA, the CDR3 is TGTGCCAGTAGGGCGGGGTGGCAGCCCCAGCATTTT.

This clonotype was observed a few times. V usage is TRBV10-3 and J usage is TRBJ1-5; 9 bases align to TRBD1. The V and J ends lost 10 bases and 2 bases, in that order; junction bases with no gene match: 12. The CDR3 sequence is 16 residues long. The germline V gene has CDR1 ENHRY and CDR2 SYGVKD. The CDR3 reads CASIDNRGRRNQPQHF. The CDR3 DNA follows: TGTGCCAGCATAGACAACAGGGGGCGCCGCAATCAGCCCCAGCATTTT.

Regarding this clonotype: One end of the junction does not line up with germline, which may come from a read error. The CDR3: CASSLGLGRRSGHTF. DNA of the CDR3: TGTGCCAGCAGCTTAGGGTTGGGGAGGAGGAGTGGCCACACCTTC. The chain employs TRBV7-2 and TRBJ1-2; D is uncertain. CDR1 and CDR2 (germline): SGHTA, FQGNSA. CDR3 length: 15 residues. The entire variable domain, with the rest obtained from reference TRBV7-2 and TRBJ1-2, is as follows: GAGVSQSPSNKVTEKGKDVELRCDPISGHTALYWYRQSLGQGLEFLIYFQGNSAPDKSGLPSDRFSAERTGGSVSTLTIQRTQQEDSAVYLCASSLGLGRRSGHTFGSGTRLTVV.

V is TRBV11-2 and J is TRBJ2-7; TRBD1 might be the D (6 bases). Germline V lookup: CDR1 SGHAT, CDR2 FQNNGV. With 5 bases removed from V and 7 bases from J, the gap between germline ends came to 18 bases. The CDR3 spans 14 residues. DNA of the CDR3: TGTGCCAGCAGCCCCGTCAGGGGCCACGGAGAGCAGTACTTC. This codes for CASSPVRGHGEQYF.

A note on this clonotype: A much larger clone differs by one base, so this may be a read error. The chain links TRBV10-3 to TRBJ2-7; D call uncertain. This CDR3 is built from 11 residues. The V gene lost 5 bases and the J gene lost 5 bases, with 7 bases spanning the gap. CDR1 and CDR2 from the germline V gene are ENHRY and SYGVKD. CDR3 sequence reads: CAISYSNEQYF. DNA of the CDR3: TGTGCCATCAGTTACAGCAACGAGCAGTACTTC.

The table lists this clonotype with many counts. This chain connects TRBV9 to TRBJ2-2; D is unclear. Trimming removed 3 bases at V and 1 base at J, with 10 bases between. Looked up from germline, CDR1 is SGDLS and CDR2 is YYNGEE. The CDR3 is made up of 15 amino acids. The DNA for the CDR3 is TGTGCCAGCAGCGCCGGTTTAGGGAACACCGGGGAGCTGTTTTTT. Protein sequence: CASSAGLGNTGELFF.

Remarks on this clonotype: A single base separates this from a much larger clone, so it may be a read error. The chain couples TRBV19 to TRBJ2-7, with 8 bases lining up with TRBD2. The CDR3 runs to 12 residues. Germline-derived CDR1 and CDR2 are LNHDA and SQIVND (reference sequence). CDR3 amino acids: CASEASSGSRFF. The CDR3 DNA reads as TGTGCCAGTGAGGCATCTAGCGGGTCGCGGTTCTTC.

The V gene is TRBV19, the J gene TRBJ1-5, with 9 bases fitting TRBD1. Germline assignment: CDR1 LNHDA and CDR2 SQIVND (reference sequence). The CDR3 sequence is 13 residues long. Germline trimming cut 10 bases from V and 6 bases from J; bases unmatched to any gene: 7. In DNA form, the CDR3 reads TGTGCCACCTCCGGGACAGGGAGTCAGCCCCAGCATTTT. Translating gives CATSGTGSQPQHF. Full variable domain (remainder filled in from reference TRBV19 and TRBJ1-5): DGGITQSPKYLFRKEGQNVTLSCEQNLNHDAMYWYRQDPGQGLRLIYYSQIVNDFQKGDIAEGYSVSREKKESFPLTVTSAQKNPTAFYLCATSGTGSQPQHFGDGTRLSIL.

The J gene is TRBJ2-2, the V gene TRBV20-1; no firm D call. Trimming left V 1 base short and J 7 bases short, with 1 base between. This CDR3 spans 10 amino acids. The germline V gene has CDR1 DFQATT and CDR2 SNEGSKA (reference sequence). The CDR3 DNA reads TGCAGTGCTAGAGTCGGGGAGCTGTTTTTT. Its translation: CSARVGELFF.

This clonotype was detected ten times or more. The rearrangement links TRBV12-5 to TRBJ2-7; TRBD1 matches 8 bases. In germline, CDR1 is LGHNT, CDR2 FRNRAP. V gave up 7 bases and J gave up 3 bases; unmatched junction bases: 8. The CDR3 has 14 residues. CDR3 sequence (DNA): TGTGCTAGTGCCAGGGGGCAGGAGCACTACGAGCAGTACTTC. Its translation is CASARGQEHYEQYF.

The chain has TRBV11-2 and TRBJ2-7, with 12 bases fitting TRBD2. The CDR3 spans 16 residues. V lost 6 bases, J lost 2 bases, and 8 bases stayed unmatched. Germline loops: CDR1 SGHAT, CDR2 FQNNGV. The CDR3: CASRPTSGSIAYEQYF. In nucleotides, the CDR3 is TGTGCCAGCAGGCCGACTAGCGGGAGTATAGCCTACGAGCAGTACTTC.

The rearrangement links TRBV20-1 to TRBJ2-6, with D possibly matching TRBD1 (6 bases). V lost 5 bases, J lost 4 bases, and 9 bases lay in between. This CDR3 has 13 amino acids. Germline-derived CDR1 and CDR2 are DFQATT and SNEGSKA (reference sequence). CDR3 residues: CSADGTGANVLTF. CDR3 DNA: TGCAGTGCTGACGGGACAGGGGCCAACGTCCTGACTTTC.

The V call is TRBV24-1, the J call TRBJ1-5, with TRBD1 identical over 10 bases. Per the germline V gene, CDR1 is KGHDR and CDR2 is SFDVKD. The CDR3 is made up of 14 amino acids. V lost 7 bases and J lost 6; bases outside the gene matches: 5. CDR3 nucleotides: TGTGCCACCAGAAGGGACAGGGGAGGTCAGCCCCAGCATTTT. As protein: CATRRDRGGQPQHF.

The chain links TRBV7-9 to TRBJ1-2; 7 positions match TRBD1. Germline V gene lookup returns CDR1 SEHNR and CDR2 FQNEAQ (reference sequence). Trimming removed 11 bases from V and 7 bases from J; junction bases left unmatched: 13. The CDR3 spans 13 residues. The CDR3 region is CAWRLQGTSGYTF. CDR3 in DNA: TGTGCCTGGAGGTTACAGGGGACGAGTGGCTACACCTTC. Filled out from reference TRBV7-9 and TRBJ1-2, the complete variable domain reads DTGVSQNPRHKITKRGQNVTFRCDPISEHNRLYWYRQTLGQGPEFLTYFQNEAQLEKSRLLSDRFSAERPKGSFSTLEIQRTEQGDSAMYLCAWRLQGTSGYTFGSGTRLTVV.

This clonotype was observed many times. V usage is TRBV11-1 and J usage is TRBJ1-2, with 10 bases that match TRBD1. After removal of 5 bases from V and 6 bases from J, the junction contained 9 bases not matched to a gene. Germline CDR1 reads SGHAT; CDR2 reads FQDESV (reference sequence). The CDR3 is 15 residues long. The CDR3 is CASSPRTGGWNGYTF. CDR3 nucleotide sequence: TGTGCCAGCAGCCCCCGGACAGGGGGATGGAATGGCTACACCTTC.

Details on this clonotype: Germline and junction disagree at one end, which may indicate a read error. The chain carries TRBV10-3 and TRBJ2-7; no definite D call. Gene TRBJ2-1 matches the end of the DNA better, so the J call may be wrong. CDR3 length: 14 amino acids. CDR1 is ENHRY, CDR2 SYGVKD, per germline. CDR3 sequence (DNA): TGTGCCAGCAGTTTGCTGGACCCCTACAATGAGCAGTTCTTC. Translation: CASSLLDPYNEQFF.

Points on this clonotype: One end of the junction is discordant with germline, which a read error may explain. The rearrangement uses TRBV7-9 and TRBJ2-2; the match to TRBD2 covers 13 bases. The CDR3 covers 20 residues. Germline CDR1 reads SEHNR; CDR2 reads FQNEAQ (reference sequence). The CDR3 coding sequence is TGCGCCAGCAGCTTGGCCGGGACAGTTATGACTAGCGGGAGGTCCGGGGAGCTGTTTTTT. As protein: CASSLAGTVMTSGRSGELFF.

This chain joins TRBV7-9 and TRBJ2-5; D possibly corresponds to TRBD2 (6 bases). The germline V gene has CDR1 SEHNR and CDR2 FQNEAQ (reference sequence). Trimming shortened V by 5 bases and J by 1 base, and 14 bases separated the two germline ends. CDR3 size: 15 residues. The CDR3 sequence: CASSRTNGRQETQYF. Here the CDR3 DNA reads TGTGCCAGCAGCCGGACTAACGGGCGCCAAGAGACCCAGTACTTC.